The TCR beta chain under discussion was sequenced for a study of blood T cell repertoires in COVID-19. About the research overall: Acute-phase and convalescent COVID-19 samples originated in the United States, Italy and Spain. In each case, the material was cDNA or gDNA derived from T cells, B-cell-depleted T cells, or PBMCs.

This clone was observed once. Original methodology: By means of reference gene primer amplification, nucleated cell counts were estimated. Data came from immunoSEQ multiplex PCR; TCRdb stores just in-frame clones and leaves some out. V and J calls plus clone size are reproduced from that table; the DNA served to infer D and trimming. The sample shows 70,000 to 95,000 clones, 84% of them seen only once. The germline V gene has CDR1 SQVTM and CDR2 ANQGSEA. The CDR3 sequence is 15 residues long. Trimming removed 8 bases from V and 2 bases from J; junction bases left unmatched: 12. The chain couples TRBV29-1 to TRBJ2-1, with 7 bases aligning to TRBD2. The receptor was derived from a human donor in a cohort sampled during active COVID-19. Sequencing was performed on peripheral blood. The CDR3: CSSSRGGDAYNEQFF. The CDR3 nucleotides are TGCAGCTCGAGCCGCGGGGGAGACGCCTACAATGAGCAGTTCTTC.